The clone carrying this T cell receptor (beta chain) was observed a handful of times. The antigen remains unidentified. The sample belongs to a study of T-cell reconstitution after alpha-beta-depleted transplantation in children. Looked up from germline, CDR1 is LNHNV and CDR2 is YYDKDF (reference sequence). The CDR3 runs to 14 residues. The V end was cut by 0 bases, the J end by 5 bases, with 10 bases between. Unique molecular identifiers were incorporated into the prepared TCRbeta library. TCRdb analysed the PCR reads with MiXCR anew, one entry per CDR3 protein. The sample has about 980,000 distinct CDR3 sequences, about 29% seen once. Study findings and constraints: By about two months after transplant, alpha-beta T cells reportedly arose from several hundred graft clones that had expanded.

The sequencing here drew on PBMCs, mostly from graft donor cells, taken 360 days after TCRalphabeta/CD19-depleted stem cell transplant. The receptor's source is a boy under three years old who had a stem cell transplant for SCID, so the T cells may come from the graft donor. The chain joins TRBV15 to TRBJ2-5, with unresolved D. The DNA for the CDR3 is TGTGCCACCAGCAGAGATCCCCTTTGGGAGACCCAGTACTTC. Encoded protein: CATSRDPLWETQYF.